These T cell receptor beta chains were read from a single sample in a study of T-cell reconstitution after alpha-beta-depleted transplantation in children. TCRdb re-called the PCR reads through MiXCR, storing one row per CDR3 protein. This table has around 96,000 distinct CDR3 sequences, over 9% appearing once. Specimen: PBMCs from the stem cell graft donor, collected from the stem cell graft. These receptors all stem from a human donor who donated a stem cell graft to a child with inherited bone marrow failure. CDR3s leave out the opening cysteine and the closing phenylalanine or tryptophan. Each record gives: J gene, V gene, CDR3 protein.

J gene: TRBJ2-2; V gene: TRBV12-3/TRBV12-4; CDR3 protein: ASSAAGTANTGELF
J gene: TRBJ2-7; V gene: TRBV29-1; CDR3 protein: SFEVGQGYEQY
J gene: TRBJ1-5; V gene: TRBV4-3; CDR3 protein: ASSQDPWANSNQPQH
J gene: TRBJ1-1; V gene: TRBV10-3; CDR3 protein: ATKVNTEAF
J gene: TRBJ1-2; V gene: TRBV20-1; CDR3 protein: SAKDPVSGYT
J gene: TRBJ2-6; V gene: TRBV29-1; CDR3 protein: SAETEKSSGANVLT
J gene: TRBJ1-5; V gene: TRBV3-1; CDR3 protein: ASSQEGTGLYSNQPQH
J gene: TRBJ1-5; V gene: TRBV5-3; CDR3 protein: ARGPGLLGPQH
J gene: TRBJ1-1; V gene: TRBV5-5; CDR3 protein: ASSPGALGGNTEAF
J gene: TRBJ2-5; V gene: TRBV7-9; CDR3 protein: ASSLPPGTAGQETQY
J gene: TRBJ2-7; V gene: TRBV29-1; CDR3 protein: SVEGDGAYEQY
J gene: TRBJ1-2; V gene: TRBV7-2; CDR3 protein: ASSPPSGDTGYT
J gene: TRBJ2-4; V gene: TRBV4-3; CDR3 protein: ASSQENSGAFKNIQY
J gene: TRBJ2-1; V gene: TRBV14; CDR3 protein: ASSQGGVAYNEQF
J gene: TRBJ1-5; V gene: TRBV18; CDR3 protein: ASSPTGPTSNQPQH
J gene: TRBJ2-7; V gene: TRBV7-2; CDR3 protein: ASSLDPPGAYEQY
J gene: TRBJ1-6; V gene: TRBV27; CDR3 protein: ASSPTGTGYSPLH
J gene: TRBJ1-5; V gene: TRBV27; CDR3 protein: AISPGLGEQPQH
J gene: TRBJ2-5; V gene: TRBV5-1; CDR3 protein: ASSLAGSQETQY
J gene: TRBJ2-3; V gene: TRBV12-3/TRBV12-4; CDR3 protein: ASAAGGWRTDTQY
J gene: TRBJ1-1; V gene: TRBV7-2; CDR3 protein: ASSLAWGSVF
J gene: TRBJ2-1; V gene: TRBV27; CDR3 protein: ASSLDGDDEQF
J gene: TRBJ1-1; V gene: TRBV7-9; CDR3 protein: ASSLTGNTEAF
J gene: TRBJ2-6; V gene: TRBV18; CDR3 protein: ASSETLNSGANVLT
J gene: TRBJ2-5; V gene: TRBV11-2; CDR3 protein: ASSLDLTTGGRETQY
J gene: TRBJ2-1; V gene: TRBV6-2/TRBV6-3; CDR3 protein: ASTPFRAHLRF
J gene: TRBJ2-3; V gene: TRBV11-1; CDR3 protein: ASSFGQDVAGVGADTQY
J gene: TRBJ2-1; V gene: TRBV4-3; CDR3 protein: ASSQGWTSGRQGPF
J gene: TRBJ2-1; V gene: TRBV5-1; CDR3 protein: ASSAQGGSYNEQF
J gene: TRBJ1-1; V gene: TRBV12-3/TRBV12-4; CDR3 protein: ASSLKFEGAWYPEAF
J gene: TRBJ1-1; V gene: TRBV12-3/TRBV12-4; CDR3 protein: ASGRGSGLAF
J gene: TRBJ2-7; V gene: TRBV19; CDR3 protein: ASSIPGSYEQY
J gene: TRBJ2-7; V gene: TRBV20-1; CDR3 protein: SAGTQGDLYEQY
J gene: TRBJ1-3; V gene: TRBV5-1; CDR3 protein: ASSLGTGGSGGNTIY
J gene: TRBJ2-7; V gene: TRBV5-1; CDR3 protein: ASKADSSYEQY
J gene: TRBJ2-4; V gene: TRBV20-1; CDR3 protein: SARAPRIDKNIQY
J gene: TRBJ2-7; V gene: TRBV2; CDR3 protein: ASSDRTGDSYEQY
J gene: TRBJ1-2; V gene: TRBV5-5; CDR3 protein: ASSPEGGGRGYT
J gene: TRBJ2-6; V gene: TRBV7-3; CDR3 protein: ASSPRASSGANVLT
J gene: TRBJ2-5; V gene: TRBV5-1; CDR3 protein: ASHYAGTGQETQY
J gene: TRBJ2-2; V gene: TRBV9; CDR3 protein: ASSVETGGTGELF
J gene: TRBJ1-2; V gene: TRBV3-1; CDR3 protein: ASSPLDRASYGYT
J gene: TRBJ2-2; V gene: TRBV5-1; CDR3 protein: ASSLGPGQSPGELF
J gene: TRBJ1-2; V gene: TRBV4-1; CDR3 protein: ASSQETGYGYT
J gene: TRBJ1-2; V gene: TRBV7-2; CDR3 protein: ASSLETGHYGYT
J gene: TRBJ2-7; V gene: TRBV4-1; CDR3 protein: ASSQPGASILEQY
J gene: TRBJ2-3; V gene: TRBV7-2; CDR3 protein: ASSGEFTDTQY
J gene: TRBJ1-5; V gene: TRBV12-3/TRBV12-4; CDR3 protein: ASSRKSNQPQH
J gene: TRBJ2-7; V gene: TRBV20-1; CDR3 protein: SARYLVSGRYEQY
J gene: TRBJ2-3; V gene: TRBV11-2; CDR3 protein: ASSLSGVMYTQY
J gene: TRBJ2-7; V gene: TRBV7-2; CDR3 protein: ASSLAQGRYEQY
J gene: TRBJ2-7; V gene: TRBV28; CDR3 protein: ASSSPFTRPTIAYEQY
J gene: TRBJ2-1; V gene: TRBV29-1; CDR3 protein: SVAHGSSLNEQF
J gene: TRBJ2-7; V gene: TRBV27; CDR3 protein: ASSRTGGHEQY